Reported below is one T cell receptor beta chain. This sample is drawn from a study of blood T cell repertoires in COVID-19. From germline, CDR1 is MDHEN and CDR2 SYDVKM. This CDR3 spans 14 amino acids. Unmatched junction bases numbered 2, after V lost 5 bases and J lost 2 bases. How the authors handled the data: Amplification of reference gene primers provided the estimated nucleated cell counts. Assay: immunoSEQ multiplex PCR; the TCRdb copy retains only in-frame clones and omits some. V, J and clone size are those of that table, while D and trimming were read from the DNA. The table has 300,000 to 450,000 clones, 80% to 90% seen once.

The chain couples TRBV28 to TRBJ2-5; 10 nucleotides agree with TRBD2. The TCR sequence derives from a woman in her 30s with COVID-19, enrolled during active disease. Sequences were obtained from peripheral blood. CDR3 coding DNA: TGTGCCAGCAGTAAAGCGGGGGGGCAAGAGACCCAGTACTTC. It codes for CASSKAGGQETQYF.